The T cell receptor beta chain under discussion was sequenced for a study of blood T cell repertoires in COVID-19. Background on the study: The United States, Italy and Spain supplied acute and convalescent COVID-19 samples. T cells, B-cell-depleted T cells, or PBMCs supplied cDNA or gDNA.

Participant age was roughly 18 to 90 years, and participants resided in around 24 US areas. Authors' analysis steps: Reference gene primers were amplified, and this amplification served to estimate nucleated cell counts. Generated by immunoSEQ multiplex PCR, the TCRdb table keeps only in-frame clones and is missing some. Clonal size and the V and J genes are those of that table, whereas D and trimming came from the DNA. The sample contains a few hundred thousand clones, nearly 90% of which appear only once. Germline values: CDR1 LGHNA, CDR2 YNFKEQ. The CDR3 is 17 residues long. This sequence was found in a woman in her late teens or twenties with acute COVID-19. The V call is TRBV4-2, the J call TRBJ2-2, with TRBD1 matching 9 bases. Input material: PBMCs or T cells enriched from blood (not recorded which). In DNA, the CDR3 is TGTGCGGGCAAGCCAAGGGGGACAGGGAAATTCACCGGGGAGCTGTTTTTT. Its translation is CAGKPRGTGKFTGELFF.